This T cell receptor beta chain appears in the sequencing data of a study of blood T cell repertoires in COVID-19. The wider study: Acute and convalescent COVID-19 specimens originated in the United States, Italy and Spain. The cDNA or gDNA used as material had been derived from T cells, B-cell-depleted T cells, or PBMCs.

Those enrolled in Seattle joined during active infection and were followed longitudinally afterward. As processed by the authors: Nucleated cell number was recorded as an estimate derived from reference gene primer amplification. The method was immunoSEQ multiplex PCR; TCRdb's version includes in-frame clones alone and lacks a portion of them. That table gives V, J and clone size, and the DNA gave D and trimming. The table has some 520,000 clones, 89% seen once. Sequencing input: peripheral blood. The source is a man aged 18 to 35 with COVID-19, enrolled during active disease.

Here the CDR3 DNA reads TGTGCCAGCAGTGAAGCTCGGGGGGGCGGCTACACCTTC. This gives the protein CASSEARGGGYTF. The chain is built from TRBV6-1 and TRBJ1-2; tentatively, D is TRBD1 (6 bases). CDR3 length: 13 amino acids. V was pared by 0 bases and J by 8 bases, with 10 bases between. Germline CDR1 and CDR2: MNHNS and SASEGT.